The entry below gives a single TCR beta chain sequence along with its context. Its antigen is still unknown. Germline-derived CDR1 and CDR2 are DFQATT and SNEGSKA (reference sequence). The CDR3 loop spans 13 amino acids. The data were taken from a study of T cells expressing NK-cell markers. From its re-call of the 5' RACE reads, TCRdb lists each CDR3 protein once, without DNA. The table for this sample gives about 260,000 distinct CDR3 sequences. General study points: These same clonotypes (in four donors) also led the CD3+CD56-NKG2C+ fraction. NKG2C+ dominant clonotype frequencies in five to seven donors were about 1.0-7.0% of CD8+ T cells. The study did not resolve the HCMV specificity of expanded NKG2C+ T cell clones.

The receptor was derived from a man between 18 and 35 years old in good health. V and J are TRBV20-1 and TRBJ1-5; lacking DNA, the TRBD1 call made by TCRdb goes unchecked. The sample was blood T cells: a sorted CD56 or NKG2C T cell subset, CD4+ or CD8+ T cells, or bulk PBMC T cells (not recorded which). CDR3 protein: CSASRDLNQPQHF.